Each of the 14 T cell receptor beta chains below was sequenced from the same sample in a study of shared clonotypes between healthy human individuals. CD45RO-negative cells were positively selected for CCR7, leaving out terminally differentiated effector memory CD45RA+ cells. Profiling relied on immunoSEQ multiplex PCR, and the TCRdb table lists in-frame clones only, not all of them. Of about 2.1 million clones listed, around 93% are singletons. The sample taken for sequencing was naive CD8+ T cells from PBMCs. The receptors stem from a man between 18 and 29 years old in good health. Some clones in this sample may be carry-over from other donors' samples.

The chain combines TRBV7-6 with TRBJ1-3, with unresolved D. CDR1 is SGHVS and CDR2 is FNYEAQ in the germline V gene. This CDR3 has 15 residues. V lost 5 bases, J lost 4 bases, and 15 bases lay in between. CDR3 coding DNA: TGTGCCAGCAGCGCAGGCCGCCTGGTCGGAAACACCATATATTTT. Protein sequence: CASSAGRLVGNTIYF.

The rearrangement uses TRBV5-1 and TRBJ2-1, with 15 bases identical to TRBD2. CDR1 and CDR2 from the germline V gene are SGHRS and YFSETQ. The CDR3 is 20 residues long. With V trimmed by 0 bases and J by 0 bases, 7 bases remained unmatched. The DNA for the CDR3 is TGCGCCAGCAGCTTGGTTTCTGGACTAGCGGGAGGGCCCTCCTACAATGAGCAGTTCTTC. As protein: CASSLVSGLAGGPSYNEQFF.

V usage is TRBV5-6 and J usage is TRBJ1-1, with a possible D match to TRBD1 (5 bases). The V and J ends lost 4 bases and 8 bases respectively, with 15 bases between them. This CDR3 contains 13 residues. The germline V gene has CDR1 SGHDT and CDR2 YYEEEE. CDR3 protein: CASSPGRIREAFF. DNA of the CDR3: TGTGCCAGCAGCCCGGGACGCATCCGAGAAGCTTTCTTT.

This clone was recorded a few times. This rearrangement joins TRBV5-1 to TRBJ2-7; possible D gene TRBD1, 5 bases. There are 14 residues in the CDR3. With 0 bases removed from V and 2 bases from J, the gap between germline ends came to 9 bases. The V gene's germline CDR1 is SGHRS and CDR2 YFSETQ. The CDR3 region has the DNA TGCGCCAGCAGCTTGGAGTGGGGCCCCTACGAGCAGTACTTC. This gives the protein CASSLEWGPYEQYF.

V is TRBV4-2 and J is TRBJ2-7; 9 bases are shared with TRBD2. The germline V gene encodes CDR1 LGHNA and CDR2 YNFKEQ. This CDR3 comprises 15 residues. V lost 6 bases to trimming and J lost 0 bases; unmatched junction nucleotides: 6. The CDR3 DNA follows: TGTGCCAGCAGTCCGAATAGCGGGAGCTCCTACGAGCAGTACTTC. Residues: CASSPNSGSSYEQYF.

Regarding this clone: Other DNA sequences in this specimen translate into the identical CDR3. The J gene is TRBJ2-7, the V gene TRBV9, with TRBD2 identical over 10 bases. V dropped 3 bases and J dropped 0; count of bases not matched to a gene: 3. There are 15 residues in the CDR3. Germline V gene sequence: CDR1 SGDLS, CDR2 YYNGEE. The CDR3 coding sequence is TGTGCCAGCAGCGGCGGACTAGCGGACTCCTACGAGCAGTACTTC. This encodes CASSGGLADSYEQYF. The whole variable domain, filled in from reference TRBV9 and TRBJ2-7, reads DSGVTQTPKHLITATGQRVTLRCSPRSGDLSVYWYQQSLDQGLQFLIQYYNGEERAKGNILERFSAQQFPDLHSELNLSSLELGDSALYFCASSGGLADSYEQYFGPGTRLTVT.

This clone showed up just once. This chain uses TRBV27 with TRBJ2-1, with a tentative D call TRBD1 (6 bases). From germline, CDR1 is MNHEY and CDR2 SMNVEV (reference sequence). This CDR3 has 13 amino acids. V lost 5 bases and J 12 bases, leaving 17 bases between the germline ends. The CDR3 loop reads CASSLRGGLVQFF. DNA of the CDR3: TGTGCCAGCAGTCTACGTGGGGGCTTGGTGCAGTTCTTC.

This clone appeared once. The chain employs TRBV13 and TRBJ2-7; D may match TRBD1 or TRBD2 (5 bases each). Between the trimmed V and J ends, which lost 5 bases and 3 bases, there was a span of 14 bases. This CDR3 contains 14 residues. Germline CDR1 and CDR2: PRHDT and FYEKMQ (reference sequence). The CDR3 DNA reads TGTGCCAGCAGCCCGGGACGGAGCGACTACGAGCAGTACTTC. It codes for CASSPGRSDYEQYF. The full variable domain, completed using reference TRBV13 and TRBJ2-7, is AAGVIQSPRHLIKEKRETATLKCYPIPRHDTVYWYQQGPGQDPQFLISFYEKMQSDKGSIPDRFSAQQFSDYHSELNMSSLELGDSALYFCASSPGRSDYEQYFGPGTRLTVT.

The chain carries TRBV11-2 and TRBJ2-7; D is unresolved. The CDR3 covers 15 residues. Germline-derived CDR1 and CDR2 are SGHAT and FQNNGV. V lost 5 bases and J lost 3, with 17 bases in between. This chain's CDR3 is CASSTWGTSDYEQYF. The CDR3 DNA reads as TGTGCCAGCAGCACCTGGGGTACTTCTGACTACGAGCAGTACTTC.

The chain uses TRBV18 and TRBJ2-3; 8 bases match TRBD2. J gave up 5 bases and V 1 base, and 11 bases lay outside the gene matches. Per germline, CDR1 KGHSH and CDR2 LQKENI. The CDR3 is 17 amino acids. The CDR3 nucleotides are TGTGCCAGCTCACCACGGGAGCAGGTCCTAGCGGGAGATACGCAGTATTTT. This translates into CASSPREQVLAGDTQYF.

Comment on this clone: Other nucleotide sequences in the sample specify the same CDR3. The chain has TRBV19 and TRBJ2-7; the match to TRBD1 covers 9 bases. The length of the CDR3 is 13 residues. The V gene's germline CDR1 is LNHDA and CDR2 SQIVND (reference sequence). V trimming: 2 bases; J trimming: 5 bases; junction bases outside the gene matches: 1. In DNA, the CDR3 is TGTGCCAGTAGTATAAGGACAGGGGACGAGCAGTACTTC. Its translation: CASSIRTGDEQYF.

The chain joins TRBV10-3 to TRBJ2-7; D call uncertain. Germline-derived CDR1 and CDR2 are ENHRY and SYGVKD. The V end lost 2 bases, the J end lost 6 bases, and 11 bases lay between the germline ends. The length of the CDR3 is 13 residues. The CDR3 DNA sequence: TGTGCCATCAGTGAGCTCGGACGGAGCGAGCAGTACTTC. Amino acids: CAISELGRSEQYF.

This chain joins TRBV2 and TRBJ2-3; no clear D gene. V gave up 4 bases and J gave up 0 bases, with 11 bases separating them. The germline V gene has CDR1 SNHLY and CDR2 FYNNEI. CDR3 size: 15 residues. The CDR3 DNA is TGTGCCAGCAGTGGAGGAACACTTAGCACAGATACGCAGTATTTT. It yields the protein CASSGGTLSTDTQYF.

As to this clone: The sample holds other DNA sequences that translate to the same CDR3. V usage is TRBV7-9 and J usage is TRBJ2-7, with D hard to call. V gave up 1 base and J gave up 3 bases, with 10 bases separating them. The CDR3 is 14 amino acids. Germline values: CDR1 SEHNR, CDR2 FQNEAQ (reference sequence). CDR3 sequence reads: CASSLVGQVYEQYF. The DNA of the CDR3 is TGTGCCAGCAGCTTAGTGGGTCAGGTCTACGAGCAGTACTTC.